The 13 T cell receptor beta chains below all came from one sample that was sequenced in a study of blood T cell repertoires in COVID-19. The repertoire was sequenced with immunoSEQ multiplex PCR; TCRdb's copy has only in-frame clones and lacks some. This sample has 400,000 to 450,000 clones; more than 70% occur once, and the top ten carry roughly 12%. Sequences were obtained from peripheral blood. All receptors derive from a woman in her forties or fifties with COVID-19, enrolled during active disease.

The chain combines TRBV4-2 with TRBJ2-5; possible D gene TRBD2, 6 bases. The CDR3 covers 18 residues. Germline V gene sequence: CDR1 LGHNA, CDR2 YNFKEQ. V was trimmed by 0 bases and J by 7 bases, leaving 24 bases between them. The CDR3 region is CASSQDSGVGSAGGTQYF. The CDR3 DNA reads as TGTGCCAGCAGCCAAGATAGTGGAGTGGGTAGCGCCGGGGGGACCCAGTACTTC.

This chain connects TRBV27 to TRBJ1-2; TRBD1 matches at 10 bases. CDR1 and CDR2 from the germline V gene are MNHEY and SMNVEV (reference sequence). The CDR3 loop spans 14 amino acids. V was pared by 7 bases and J by 2 bases, with 4 bases of the junction left unmatched. CDR3: CASTRTGGNYGYTF. DNA for the CDR3: TGTGCCAGCACCCGGACAGGGGGGAACTATGGCTACACCTTC.

The chain joins TRBV27 to TRBJ1-4; the D is unclear. The ends were cut back, 8 bases at V and 2 bases at J, with 12 bases in the middle. This CDR3 contains 14 residues. Looked up from germline, CDR1 is MNHEY and CDR2 is SMNVEV (reference sequence). CDR3: CASGEGVTNEKLFF. The CDR3 nucleotides read TGTGCCAGCGGGGAGGGAGTTACTAATGAAAAACTGTTTTTT.

This CDR3 reads CATSREAENTGELFF. In DNA form, the CDR3 reads TGTGCCACCAGCAGAGAGGCGGAGAACACCGGGGAGCTGTTTTTT. This chain links TRBV15 with TRBJ2-2; D not certain. Germline assignment: CDR1 LNHNV and CDR2 YYDKDF (reference sequence). The CDR3 sequence is 15 residues long. The ends were cut back, 0 bases at V and 1 base at J, with 6 bases in the middle.

The chain links TRBV30 to TRBJ2-7, with D possibly being TRBD2 (6 bases). The CDR3 is 15 amino acids. Trimming shortened V by 0 bases and J by 0 bases, and 12 bases separated the two germline ends. Germline-derived CDR1 and CDR2 are GTSNPN and SVGIG (reference sequence). The CDR3 DNA sequence: TGTGCCTGGAGTGTACTAGCTATACCCTCCTACGAGCAGTACTTC. Encoded protein: CAWSVLAIPSYEQYF.

This rearrangement joins TRBV7-2 to TRBJ2-4, with D perhaps TRBD1 (6 bases). Germline assignment: CDR1 SGHTA and CDR2 FQGNSA. The CDR3 totals 17 residues. V lost 5 bases, J lost 0 bases, and 17 bases lay in between. In DNA form, the CDR3 reads TGTGCCAGCAGCCGGACCGGGACACTATTAGCCAAAAACATTCAGTACTTC. It translates to CASSRTGTLLAKNIQYF.

V is TRBV6-6 and J is TRBJ1-1, with D possibly TRBD1 on 6 matching bases. Trimming stripped 5 bases from V and 3 bases from J, with 16 bases between. The CDR3 runs to 15 residues. Germline V gene data show CDR1 as MNHNY and CDR2 as SVGAGI (reference sequence). The CDR3 here is CASSGHRAVDTEAFF. DNA for the CDR3: TGTGCCAGCAGTGGACACAGGGCGGTGGACACTGAAGCTTTCTTT.

The genes are TRBV3-1 (or the pseudogene TRBV3-2) and TRBJ2-5, with a weak D call TRBD1 (6 bases). The germline CDR1 and CDR2 sequences are LGHDT and YNNKEL (reference sequence). The ends were cut back, 1 base at V and 5 bases at J, with 17 bases in the middle. This CDR3 contains 16 residues. CDR3 sequence: CASSQARGAGVETQYF. The CDR3, as DNA: TGTGCCAGCAGCCAAGCTCGGGGAGCAGGGGTGGAGACCCAGTACTTC.

This rearrangement joins TRBV10-3 to TRBJ2-1; D is possibly TRBD1 (6 bases). The CDR3 spans 15 residues. The V and J ends lost 3 bases and 7 bases respectively, with 16 bases between them. Germline values: CDR1 ENHRY, CDR2 SYGVKD. The CDR3 nucleotides read TGTGCCATCAGTGACGCCGGGACATATCAAAATGAGCAGTTCTTC. It is translated as CAISDAGTYQNEQFF.

This clone was detected only a few times. The chain couples TRBV7-9 to TRBJ1-2; D is unresolved. The CDR3 is 15 residues long. Germline CDR1 reads SEHNR; CDR2 reads FQNEAQ (reference sequence). Trimming cost V 0 bases and J 3 bases, with 11 bases left between them. CDR3 sequence: CASSLAGRVDYGYTF. CDR3 bases: TGTGCCAGCAGCTTAGCAGGGCGGGTTGACTATGGCTACACCTTC.

The rearrangement uses TRBV2 and TRBJ2-3; a weak D match, TRBD2 (6 bases). Per the germline V gene, CDR1 is SNHLY and CDR2 is FYNNEI. The germline V and J ends were trimmed by 3 bases and 1 base, with 26 bases remaining between them. The CDR3 has 20 residues. In nucleotides, the CDR3 is TGTGCCAGCAGTGACACCCGGGGAGGCTACGTGGCGGAACGCACAGATACGCAGTATTTT. Its translation is CASSDTRGGYVAERTDTQYF.

This chain connects TRBV7-8 to TRBJ1-5, with a tentative D call TRBD1 (5 bases). CDR3 length equals 16 residues. The germline V gene encodes CDR1 SGHVS and CDR2 FQNEAQ. V lost 5 bases to trimming and J lost 1 base, with 15 bases between them. This CDR3 reads CASSLGVRGSNQPQHF. As DNA, the CDR3 is TGTGCCAGCAGCCTGGGCGTTCGGGGGAGCAATCAGCCCCAGCATTTT.

V and J are TRBV30 and TRBJ1-2; D is possibly TRBD1 (5 bases). The CDR3 sequence is 14 residues long. V was cut by 3 bases and J by 9 bases, with 20 bases left in between. Germline-derived CDR1 and CDR2 are GTSNPN and SVGIG (reference sequence). CDR3 in DNA: TGTGCCTGGAGACTCACAGGCCCCAAAGGGAGCTACACCTTC. Translating it yields CAWRLTGPKGSYTF.